This entry concerns a single T cell receptor beta chain. Its matching antigen is unknown. The TCR beta libraries were generated through quantitative 5'-RACE incorporating molecular barcodes. TCRdb recomputed calls from the 5' RACE reads with MiXCR, one row per CDR3 protein. In the table there are a few hundred thousand distinct CDR3 sequences, over 15% of which are singletons. These data are taken from a study of CD8 T cells in ankylosing spondylitis. Findings and limits, study-wide: Characteristic, it appeared, of ankylosing spondylitis blood was a TCR beta motif of about eight highly homologous variants.

The germline V and J ends were trimmed by 3 bases and 6 bases, with 18 bases remaining between them. This CDR3 has 15 residues. Germline V gene data show CDR1 as MGHRA and CDR2 as YSYEKL. Source material: blood, either unsorted or a sorted T cell fraction (not recorded which). This rearrangement joins TRBV4-1 to TRBJ2-7; D perhaps matches TRBD2 (6 bases). The clonotype originates from a male donor with ankylosing spondylitis or in good health (not recorded which). CDR3 DNA sequence: TGCGCCAGCAGCCAGGCGGGACTCTCCGGTGGCGAGCAGTACTTC. This gives the protein CASSQAGLSGGEQYF.